The rows below give T cell receptor beta chains drawn from one sample of a study of T cells after yellow fever vaccination. One entry per CDR3 protein results from TCRdb running MiXCR on the 5' RACE reads. The repertoire holds about 300,000 distinct CDR3 sequences, approximately 7% seen once, with over 15% in the top ten. Sequencing used PBMCs, obtained approximately 47 days after the first yellow fever vaccination. Receptors originate from a young man who received the YFV17D yellow fever vaccine. Each CDR3 is given with its conserved first and last residue. Fields, in order: V gene, clone size, D gene, J gene, CDR3 DNA, CDR3 protein. The D gene is left open where the match is weak. The size field is filled for only some rows; it gives once, few, many or a size class.

TRBV3-1,few,-,TRBJ2-3,TGTGCCAGCAATGGCTTGGGGGGTAAGGGTGGTACGCAGTATTTT,CASNGLGGKGGTQYF
TRBV7-2,few,-,TRBJ1-1,TGTGCCAGCACGGCCCAACGGGGTGAAGCTTTCTTT,CASTAQRGEAFF
TRBV6-5,few,TRBD1,TRBJ1-4,TGTGCCAGCAGCGGACAGGGCGGGGATGAAAAACTGTTTTTT,CASSGQGGDEKLFF
TRBV5-4,-,TRBD1,TRBJ2-6,TGTGCCAGCAGAAGACAGGGGTCGGCGTCTGGGGCCAACGTCCTGACTTTC,CASRRQGSASGANVLTF
TRBV20-1,few,-,TRBJ2-7,TGCAGTGCTAGACATGGACAGTCCTTCTCCTACGAGCAGTACTTC,CSARHGQSFSYEQYF
TRBV15,many,-,TRBJ1-5,TGTGCCACCAGCAGAGTGCGAGGGGTTTCTCAGCCCCAGCATTTT,CATSRVRGVSQPQHF
TRBV7-8,-,-,TRBJ2-7,TGTGCCAGCAGCTTAGCGATCTACGAGCAGTACTTC,CASSLAIYEQYF
TRBV20-1,few,-,TRBJ1-2,TGCAGTGCTACAACCCCCAGCAGACCTGGCTACACCTTC,CSATTPSRPGYTF
TRBV3-1,-,-,TRBJ2-5,TGTGCCAGCAGCCAAGAGTGGAAGGCAGTGACCCAGTACTTC,CASSQEWKAVTQYF
TRBV5-5,few,TRBD1,TRBJ1-6,TGTGCCAGCAGCTGGGGAGATTTTCGGACAGGGAATTCACCCCTCCACTTT,CASSWGDFRTGNSPLHF
TRBV3-1,few,-,TRBJ1-2,TGTGCCAGCAGCCAAAGGGACGGCTCCGATGGCTACACCTTC,CASSQRDGSDGYTF
TRBV20-1,few,-,TRBJ2-1,TGCAGTGCTCTCTTTATGTCGGGGGAAGGGTTCTTC,CSALFMSGEGFF
TRBV11-1,many,-,TRBJ2-1,TGTGCCAGCAGCCTCCTAAGGGGGGGTGTTAATGAGCAGTTCTTC,CASSLLRGGVNEQFF
TRBV28,many,-,TRBJ2-7,TGTGCCAGCAGTCTTGGGGCGGCAGGGATCGACGAGCAGTACTTC,CASSLGAAGIDEQYF
TRBV11-2,few,-,TRBJ2-1,TGTGCCAGCCGCCCCCCCGGGACCGTTGCGGAAGAGCAGTTCTTC,CASRPPGTVAEEQFF
TRBV2,many,-,TRBJ2-5,TGTGCCAGCAGTGTGCAAGAGACCCAGTACTTC,CASSVQETQYF
TRBV5-6,few,TRBD1,TRBJ2-2,TGTGCCAGCAGCCCCCGAGGGACAGTTAACACCGGGGAGCTGTTTTTT,CASSPRGTVNTGELFF
TRBV9,few,-,TRBJ2-1,TGTGCCAGCAGTGAAGTCGAGAATGAGCAGTTCTTC,CASSEVENEQFF
TRBV6-6,-,TRBD2,TRBJ2-1,TGTGCCAGCGAAGCGGGGGGAGGTTTGGAGCAGTTCTTC,CASEAGGGLEQFF
TRBV7-8,few,TRBD2,TRBJ2-1,TGTGCCAGCAGCTTCAAGCGGGGGGGCCGAGATGAGCAGTTCTTC,CASSFKRGGRDEQFF
TRBV6-1,many,-,TRBJ2-2,TGTGCCAGCAGAGGGACGGTGAACACCGGGGAGCTGTTTTTT,CASRGTVNTGELFF
TRBV6-1,few,TRBD1,TRBJ1-5,TGTGCCAGCACCGCGGACAGGTGGAATCAGCCCCAGCATTTT,CASTADRWNQPQHF
TRBV2,-,-,TRBJ1-2,TGTGCCAGCAGTCGGGGGGCTAGCTACACCTTC,CASSRGASYTF
TRBV4-1,-,-,TRBJ1-3,TGCGCCAGCAGCCAAGTATCAGCCTCTGGAAACACCATATATTTT,CASSQVSASGNTIYF
TRBV25-1,many,-,TRBJ2-6,TGTGCCAGCAGTGAATATTTAGGGGCTGGGGCCAACGTCCTGACTTTC,CASSEYLGAGANVLTF
TRBV7-2,few,-,TRBJ1-1,TGTGCCAGCAGCTTAGAGGTTCGCAGGTTGCTCACTGAAGCTTTCTTT,CASSLEVRRLLTEAFF